This TCR beta chain was captured in a study of shared clonotypes between healthy human individuals. The protocol was immunoSEQ multiplex PCR, while the TCRdb copy is restricted to in-frame clones and leaves out a portion. The data contain approximately 2.1 million clones, just over 90% of them seen just once; the ten biggest clones take up 0.39%. This sequence originates from a man aged 18 to 30 in good health. Some clones in this sample may be carry-over from other donors' samples. Specimen: naive CD4+ T cells from PBMCs. This sample's subset: CD45RA+ positively selected.

The CDR3 DNA sequence: TGTGCCAGCAGCCCAGATAGTAGAAGGGCCCACGAGCAGTACTTC. Its translation is CASSPDSRRAHEQYF. The gene calls are TRBV11-3 and TRBJ2-7; no reliable D call. CDR3 length: 15 amino acids. In germline, CDR1 is SGHNT, CDR2 YENEEA. Between the trimmed V and J ends, which lost 5 bases and 5 bases, there was a span of 19 bases.